This TCR beta chain comes out of a study of regulatory T cells in long-lasting Graves disease (dated by TCRdb to the early 2020s). Regarding the research as a whole: Patients with newly diagnosed Graves' disease had been on antithyroid drugs for under 3 months. Peripheral blood TCR sequencing and RNA sequencing compared persistent Graves' disease patients with newly diagnosed Graves' disease patients. A total of around 35 samples underwent TCR sequencing, from roughly 13 patients with persistent Graves' disease and some 20 patients with newly diagnosed Graves' disease. The study was conducted in China and was registered as a clinical trial.

This clonotype was seen repeatedly, ten times or more. Its cognate antigen has yet to be identified. Base-call qualities are not available, and no considerably larger clone is one nucleotide away. Receptor libraries were prepared by multiplex PCR. Instrument used: Illumina HiSeq 4000. TCR beta libraries were built with iRepertoire HTBI primers and Arm-PCR amplification of CDR3 regions. Before sequencing, the PCR products underwent gel purification. On the authors' methods: Gene usage analysis of CDR3 amino acid clonotypes used the 62 TRBV and fewer than 15 TRBJ segments found across samples. COPE and FqMerger were used to merge the filtered high-quality paired reads into contigs. BLAST was used to align contigs to IMGT TRBV, TRBD and TRBJ reference genes, and CDR3 was defined according to IMGT. Any clonotype with a frequency above 0.1% was classified as a highly expanded clone. Shannon entropy served as the measure of repertoire diversity, while the Gini coefficient captured V-J evenness. A clonotype found in more than one individual was treated as public. In TCRdb, the public reads were trimmed at Q25 with fastp and aligned with MiXCR, with productive beta chains retained. Entries are consolidated by CDR3 protein sequence, retaining the most common genes and DNA. Clone size and V and J calls follow TCRdb, not the original study. The sample profile shows roughly 420,000 distinct CDR3 sequences; 13% to 15% of them were found once. 17% of the sample is taken by the ten largest.

Results the study describes overall, beyond this receptor: The authors noted that the small sample size was a limitation that may lower accuracy. TRBV28, TRBJ1-2 and TRBJ2-5 were preferentially used in persistent disease, while TRBV20-1 and TRBJ2-1 were favored in newly diagnosed disease. Only the TCR beta chain was sequenced and analyzed. Patients with persistent disease shared more public clonotypes (fewer than 3,000) than newly diagnosed patients did (around 1,000). The study examined only peripheral blood because the primary lesion, thyroid tissue, could not be accessed. Compared with newly diagnosed patients, persistent Graves' disease patients had lower TCR Shannon entropy and fewer highly expanded clones, which suggests clonal expansion.

The CDR3 holds 16 amino acids from the cysteine to the phenylalanine. Only CDR3 DNA remains: 48 bases, in frame from the first base. CDR1 and CDR2, per the germline V gene, are SGHRS and YFSETQ. V trim: 0 bases; J trim: 7 bases; unmatched bases: 9. This specimen's time point label, interpreted: newly diagnosed GD, antithyroid drugs for less than 3 months. For both TCR sequencing and RNA sequencing, RNA was extracted from PBMCs in TRIzol. Graves' disease was diagnosed according to American Thyroid Association guidelines. Recruitment of patients was carried out at an endocrinology department in Xi'an, China. Each patient gave around 9.2 milliliters of peripheral blood, collected in an EDTA anticoagulant tube. Ficoll Paque Plus density gradient separation was used to isolate PBMCs, and no further T cell sorting was done. An Agilent 2100 Bioanalyzer and agarose gel were used to check RNA quality, and a NanoDrop 2000 was used to measure RNA concentration.

The same specimen was also included in a second study, on T cells in Graves' hyperthyroidism and ophthalmopathy. As noted in the second study: Stable Graves' hyperthyroidism was defined as no progression to ophthalmopathy during 18 months of follow-up. The hyperthyroidism patients were between 18 and 65 years old and newly diagnosed, with a disease duration of less than 2 months. The study excluded patients with uncontrolled infections, other autoimmune diseases, pregnancy or lactation. Clinical symptoms, serum thyroxine and TRAb, thyroid ultrasound, and orbital computed tomography formed the basis for the diagnoses. The TCR CDR3 was subjected to a first round of RT-PCR using the HTBI primer set and the Qiagen OneStep RT-PCR kit. Most expanded thyroid clonotypes (frequency above 0.001) were also detected in blood, a finding suggesting that blood repertoires may reflect thyroid immune responses. A model built on a 13 V-J signature distinguished ophthalmopathy from stable hyperthyroidism, reaching approximately 89% sensitivity and around 81% specificity in cross-validation and 80%/75% in testing. During validation, the model predicted progression to ophthalmopathy a median of about 6.3 months ahead of onset, with more than 55% sensitivity and 72.22% specificity. A discovery cohort of approximately 100 patients, approximately 45 with Graves' ophthalmopathy and approximately 55 with stable Graves' hyperthyroidism, was used to find distinguishing TCR V-J signatures. Prospective prediction of ophthalmopathy was tested in an independent validation cohort consisting of some 18 hyperthyroidism patients and approximately 16 patients who later progressed to ophthalmopathy. The 75 to 100 discovery patients were randomly split 7:3 into training and test sets. In addition, the study compared T-cell repertoires in thyroid tissue and in blood from roughly six Graves' hyperthyroidism patients. Following sampling, methimazole starting at 30 mg daily was given to hyperthyroidism patients, and high-dose intravenous methylprednisolone was given to ophthalmopathy patients. Libraries were constructed in a second round of multiplex PCR, after which size selection and purification were carried out. Paired-end sequencing of the libraries was performed with 100 bp reads on an Illumina HiSeq2000. Raw data were processed with SOAPnuke, discarding reads with adapters, uncalled bases, mean Phred below 15, or no exact constant-primer or identifier match. COPE v1.2.5 was used to merge the high-quality paired reads, and each unique nucleotide sequence was defined as a clonotype. Clonotypes were aligned to IMGT TRBV, TRBD and TRBJ reference segments using MiTCR v1.1. Analysis was restricted to V-J combinations with a frequency above 0.0001, which covered just over 98% of repertoires. A TCS score was defined as the ratio of F50 (clonal expansion) to E x V (chaos), with BLOSUM62-based TCRdist applied between CDR3 peptides within each V-J. Welch's t-statistics and random forest reduced roughly 530 V-J features to 13, which were used in a naive Bayes classifier (R e1071). No statistical method was used to fix the sample size in advance, and group allocation was not hidden from the investigators. According to the paper, TCR Vbeta CDR3 sequencing was carried out on 135 peripheral blood samples, which came from approximately 41 ophthalmopathy, around 75 hyperthyroidism and roughly 17 progressor patients.

This sequence uses TRBV5-1 and TRBJ2-2; 7 central nucleotides agree with TRBD2. Material: peripheral blood mononuclear cells (PBMCs), obtained at new diagnosis, from a patient treated with antithyroid drugs. This receptor was taken from a woman aged 50 to 65 with Graves disease. Donor details come from another sample of the same person, matched by shared clones. The nucleotide sequence is TGCGCCAGCAGCTTGGCGGAGCGGGAATACGGCGGGGAGCTGTTTTTT. Its translation reads: CASSLAEREYGGELFF.